This passage covers 17 T cell receptor beta chains from one sample sequenced in a study of OX40 agonist ivuxolimab in advanced cancers. Libraries were prepared by immunoSEQ multiplex PCR; TCRdb keeps only in-frame clonotypes and omits some of them. This sample yields about 50,000 clones, of which around nine tenths are seen a single time; around 14% belongs to the top ten. This specimen was CD4+ or CD8+ T cells sorted from blood, taken in a trial of the OX40 agonist ivuxolimab. These receptors were obtained from an adult with an advanced solid tumor such as melanoma, head and neck, liver or kidney cancer.

The genes are TRBV7-9 and TRBJ2-7; the D is unclear. The V end was cut by 5 bases, the J end by 4 bases, with 6 bases between. This CDR3 has 11 residues. Germline CDR1 and CDR2: SEHNR and FQNEAQ (reference sequence). The CDR3 is CASSQYYEQYF. CDR3 bases: TGTGCCAGCAGCCAATATTACGAGCAGTACTTC.

The V gene is TRBV9, the J gene TRBJ2-3, with 7 bases aligning to TRBD1. The CDR3 consists of 18 residues. After removal of 2 bases from V and 4 bases from J, the junction contained 16 bases not matched to a gene. Germline V CDR1 and CDR2: SGDLS, YYNGEE. Here the CDR3 DNA reads TGTGCCAGCAGCGTCCGCCCTCCACAGGGGATTCGTCCAGATACGCAGTATTTT. This gives the protein CASSVRPPQGIRPDTQYF.

This clone showed up just once. The V gene is TRBV30, the J gene TRBJ1-1; a possible D gene is TRBD1 (5 bases). V dropped 0 bases and J dropped 0 bases, with 5 bases sitting between them. Germline values: CDR1 GTSNPN, CDR2 SVGIG (reference sequence). This CDR3 has 13 amino acids. The CDR3 nucleotides are TGTGCCTGGAGTGTGGGGGTGAACACTGAAGCTTTCTTT. Its protein product is CAWSVGVNTEAFF.

This chain uses TRBV4-1 with TRBJ1-1; 7 bases line up with TRBD1. The germline gives CDR1 MGHRA, CDR2 YSYEKL. CDR3 length: 15 residues. V trimming: 3 bases; J trimming: 0 bases; junction bases outside the gene matches: 4. The CDR3 reads CASSQVRGMNTEAFF. CDR3 sequence (DNA): TGCGCCAGCAGCCAGGTCAGGGGGATGAACACTGAAGCTTTCTTT.

This sequence joins TRBV19 and TRBJ2-7; TRBD2 aligns across 7 bases. Trimming cost V 3 bases and J 4 bases; bases outside gene matches: 9. Germline assignment: CDR1 LNHDA and CDR2 SQIVND (reference sequence). The CDR3 extends over 15 amino acids. This CDR3 is CASSMVEGLRYEQYF. CDR3 sequence (DNA): TGTGCCAGTAGTATGGTAGAGGGACTACGGTACGAGCAGTACTTC.

This clone was counted a single time. The rearrangement uses TRBV7-9 and TRBJ2-7; D is ambiguous. CDR3 length: 15 residues. Germline loops: CDR1 SEHNR, CDR2 FQNEAQ (reference sequence). Trimming shortened V by 5 bases and J by 1 base, and 15 bases separated the two germline ends. CDR3 DNA sequence: TGTGCCAGCAGCCTCGTATCGTCCCTATCCTACGAGCAGTACTTC. The encoded protein is CASSLVSSLSYEQYF.

The chain combines TRBV4-1 with TRBJ1-3; 7 bases line up with TRBD1. Trimming cost V 3 bases and J 3 bases; bases outside gene matches: 8. Germline values: CDR1 MGHRA, CDR2 YSYEKL. This CDR3 comprises 16 residues. Here the CDR3 reads CASSHPSGQHGNTIYF. CDR3 sequence (DNA): TGCGCCAGCAGCCACCCCTCGGGACAGCATGGAAACACCATATATTTT.

The J gene is TRBJ2-5, the V gene TRBV4-1; TRBD1 is a possible D gene (6 bases). The length of the CDR3 is 14 residues. Germline values: CDR1 MGHRA, CDR2 YSYEKL. Trimming took 4 bases from V and 3 from J, leaving 12 bases between them. The DNA for the CDR3 is TGCGCCAGCAGCCTCGCGTCAGGGGAAGAGACCCAGTACTTC. Translation gives CASSLASGEETQYF.

This clone was counted once. This chain links TRBV19 with TRBJ1-2; D is undetermined. From germline, CDR1 is LNHDA and CDR2 SQIVND (reference sequence). V lost 3 bases to trimming and J lost 5 bases, with 10 bases between them. The CDR3 consists of 13 residues. The CDR3 sequence: CASSINRGYGYTF. CDR3 nucleotide sequence: TGTGCCAGTAGTATCAATCGTGGATATGGCTACACCTTC.

V and J are TRBV4-2 and TRBJ2-1, with unresolved D. Per the germline V gene, CDR1 is LGHNA and CDR2 is YNFKEQ. V gave up 0 bases and J gave up 6 bases, with 15 bases separating them. CDR3 size: 16 residues. CDR3 protein: CASSQDLPPTGNEQFF. CDR3 bases: TGTGCCAGCAGCCAAGATCTTCCCCCTACTGGCAATGAGCAGTTCTTC.

This clone was recorded once. This chain links TRBV7-6 with TRBJ2-1; D gene uncertain. The CDR3 spans 13 residues. Germline V gives CDR1 SGHVS, CDR2 FNYEAQ. V gave up 1 base and J gave up 2 bases, with 3 bases separating them. Here the CDR3 reads CASSLEPYNEQFF. CDR3 coding DNA: TGTGCCAGCAGCTTAGAACCCTACAATGAGCAGTTCTTC.

CDR3 DNA: TGTGCCAGCAGCTTCGGTACTAATCAGCCCCAGCATTTT. As protein: CASSFGTNQPQHF. The genes are TRBV5-5 and TRBJ1-5, with D unresolved. Trimming shortened V by 2 bases and J by 4 bases, and 7 bases separated the two germline ends. CDR3 size: 13 residues. Germline-derived CDR1 and CDR2 are SGHKS and YYEKEE (reference sequence).

The chain uses TRBV4-1 and TRBJ2-1; 8 nucleotides align to TRBD1. Germline lookup yields CDR1 MGHRA and CDR2 YSYEKL. The junction had 5 bases not matched to a gene; V was cut back by 1 base and J by 3 bases. There are 16 residues in the CDR3. In DNA, the CDR3 is TGCGCCAGCAGCCAAGCGACAGGGGACTTCTACAATGAGCAGTTCTTC. Protein sequence: CASSQATGDFYNEQFF.

J is TRBJ2-1 and V is TRBV13, with 9 nucleotides matching TRBD1. CDR1 is PRHDT, CDR2 FYEKMQ, per germline (reference sequence). Trimming at V came to 5 bases and at J to 9 bases, leaving 8 bases not matched to a gene. The CDR3 is 14 amino acids. The CDR3 reads CASSRGTGSSEQFF. The CDR3 DNA reads TGTGCCAGCAGCCGCGGGACAGGGAGCTCTGAGCAGTTCTTC.

The chain uses TRBV7-5 and TRBJ2-3. TRBV7-5 counts as a pseudogene. The CDR3 extends over 13 amino acids. The CDR3 spells CVRSYVGTDTQYF. The CDR3 DNA is TGTGTCAGAAGCTACGTGGGCACAGATACGCAGTATTTT.

This sequence joins TRBV18 and TRBJ1-3, with no clear D. Germline V gene sequence: CDR1 KGHSH, CDR2 LQKENI. Trimming shortened V by 5 bases and J by 6 bases, and 17 bases separated the two germline ends. There are 15 residues in the CDR3. CDR3 protein: CASSSAGSNKNTIYF. As DNA, the CDR3 is TGTGCCAGCTCATCTGCGGGATCTAATAAAAACACCATATATTTT.

The genes are TRBV9 and TRBJ2-1; a weak D match, TRBD2 (6 bases). The CDR3 runs 16 residues. V was cut by 4 bases and J by 5 bases, with 19 bases left in between. Germline V gene sequence: CDR1 SGDLS, CDR2 YYNGEE. In nucleotides, the CDR3 is TGTGCCAGCAGCCCAGTACCGAGCAGGGAGGACAATGAGCAGTTCTTC. It is translated as CASSPVPSREDNEQFF.